Presented here are 18 T cell receptor beta chains from one specimen sequenced in a study of CD4 T cells in relation to SARS-CoV-2 and coronaviruses. Antigens for these TCRs are unknown. The table came from immunoSEQ multiplex PCR; TCRdb's copy has only in-frame clones and leaves some out. The data contain about 38,000 clones, around four fifths of them seen just once; the ten biggest clones take up about 20%. Sequencing was performed on memory CD4+ T cells from PBMCs, cultured in vitro. All receptors come from an adult with COVID-19.

The chain links TRBV6-2 or TRBV6-3 to TRBJ2-1, with D hard to call. Germline values: CDR1 MNHEY, CDR2 SVGEGT. With 2 bases removed from V and 4 bases from J, the gap between germline ends came to 6 bases. CDR3 length: 13 amino acids. The CDR3 is CASSYIKYNEQFF. For the CDR3, the DNA is TGTGCCAGCAGTTACATAAAGTACAATGAGCAGTTCTTC.

This clone was seen ten or more times. V is TRBV5-8 and J is TRBJ1-2; 7 bases are shared with TRBD1. The germline gives CDR1 SGHTS, CDR2 YDEGEE. V was pared by 4 bases and J by 7 bases, with 7 bases of the junction left unmatched. This CDR3 has 13 residues. The CDR3, as DNA: TGTGCCAGCAGCGACCGGGACAGTAGTGGCTACACCTTC. Translated, it gives CASSDRDSSGYTF.

The rearrangement links TRBV2 to TRBJ2-1; no reliable D call. This CDR3 comprises 13 residues. The V gene lost 7 bases and the J gene lost 8 bases, with 15 bases spanning the gap. Looked up from germline, CDR1 is SNHLY and CDR2 is FYNNEI. The CDR3 coding sequence is TGTGCCAGCAACCTCCCCGTTCGTGATGAGCAGTTCTTC. It encodes CASNLPVRDEQFF.

This clone has just a few counts. The chain has TRBV30 and TRBJ2-7; 9 bases match TRBD2. There are 12 residues in the CDR3. V lost 2 bases, J lost 10 bases, and 6 bases stayed unmatched. Germline-derived CDR1 and CDR2 are GTSNPN and SVGIG (reference sequence). In DNA form, the CDR3 reads TGTGCCTGGAGTTGGCGGGAGGGGCCCCAGTACTTC. Translated, it gives CAWSWREGPQYF.

The chain couples TRBV5-1 to TRBJ2-1; 10 bases are a match to TRBD1. This CDR3 has 16 amino acids. The junction had 5 bases not matched to a gene; V was cut back by 3 bases and J by 2 bases. CDR1 SGHRS and CDR2 YFSETQ come from the germline V gene. CDR3 amino acids: CASSSRTGGTYNEQFF. CDR3 nucleotide sequence: TGCGCCAGCAGCTCACGGACAGGGGGTACCTACAATGAGCAGTTCTTC.

This clone was seen more than once but under ten times. This chain uses TRBV5-1 with TRBJ2-2, with D perhaps TRBD1 or TRBD2 (6 bases each). V was trimmed by 4 bases and J by 5 bases, leaving 18 bases between them. This CDR3 is 16 amino acids long. The germline V gene has CDR1 SGHRS and CDR2 YFSETQ. CDR3 region: CASSPLQGRKTGELFF. For the CDR3, the DNA is TGCGCCAGCAGCCCTCTTCAGGGGAGGAAGACCGGGGAGCTGTTTTTT.

This sequence joins TRBV3-1 (or the pseudogene TRBV3-2) and TRBJ2-5; tentatively, D is TRBD1 (6 bases). The CDR3 totals 13 residues. V lost 4 bases and J 1 base, leaving 7 bases between the germline ends. Germline loops: CDR1 LGHDT, CDR2 YNNKEL (reference sequence). CDR3 in DNA: TGTGCCAGCAGCCTGGGGGCCCAAGAGACCCAGTACTTC. Translation: CASSLGAQETQYF.

The chain is built from TRBV6-1 and TRBJ1-5; D remains ambiguous. The CDR3 length is 14 residues. Per germline, CDR1 MNHNS and CDR2 SASEGT. The V gene lost 3 bases and the J gene lost 3 bases, with 9 bases spanning the gap. In DNA form, the CDR3 reads TGTGCCAGCAGTGAGGCCCCGGCCAATCAGCCCCAGCATTTT. It is translated as CASSEAPANQPQHF.

The chain has TRBV7-8 and TRBJ1-2; 10 bases align to TRBD1. The CDR3 contains 18 residues. The V gene end was trimmed by 5 bases and the J gene end by 1 base; junction bases not matched to a gene: 13. Germline V gives CDR1 SGHVS, CDR2 FQNEAQ. The CDR3 DNA sequence: TGTGCCAGCAGCCAGGGACAGGGGCCCTATGTGGATAACTATGGCTACACCTTC. Protein product: CASSQGQGPYVDNYGYTF.

The CDR3 DNA follows: TGTGCCAGCGGCGGGGGCCCGAATCAGCCCCAGCATTTT. Encoded protein: CASGGGPNQPQHF. J is TRBJ1-5 and V is TRBV7-2; D possibly corresponds to TRBD1 (6 bases). Between the trimmed V and J ends, which lost 8 bases and 4 bases, there was a span of 12 bases. CDR3 length equals 13 residues. Looked up from germline, CDR1 is SGHTA and CDR2 is FQGNSA.

This sequence joins TRBV6-4 and TRBJ2-3, with 7 nucleotides matching TRBD2. CDR3 length: 14 residues. Trimming took 4 bases from V and 0 from J; bases not matched to a gene: 1. Germline V CDR1 and CDR2: MRHNA, SNTAGT. CDR3: CASSVSGSTDTQYF. The CDR3 DNA sequence: TGTGCCAGCAGTGTTAGCGGGAGCACAGATACGCAGTATTTT.

The chain links TRBV7-6 to TRBJ2-2; D is uncertain. Between the trimmed V and J ends, which lost 5 bases and 6 bases, there was a span of 10 bases. Looked up from germline, CDR1 is SGHVS and CDR2 is FNYEAQ. The CDR3 consists of 13 residues. The CDR3 sequence: CASSHTNSGELFF. The CDR3 DNA is TGTGCCAGCAGCCATACTAATTCCGGGGAGCTGTTTTTT.

The CDR3 nucleotides are TGTGCCATCAGACGGGACGGCTTCCAAGAGACCCAGTACTTC. Protein product: CAIRRDGFQETQYF. The chain carries TRBV10-3 and TRBJ2-5; D may match TRBD1 or TRBD2 (5 bases each). CDR3 length equals 14 residues. Germline-derived CDR1 and CDR2 are ENHRY and SYGVKD. V lost 6 bases and J lost 1, with 12 bases in between.

This clone was counted between two and nine times. The chain combines TRBV9 with TRBJ1-4, with D unclear. Trimming left V 4 bases short and J 8 bases short, with 15 bases between. The CDR3 is made up of 14 amino acids. The germline V gene encodes CDR1 SGDLS and CDR2 YYNGEE. The CDR3 reads CASSTHSLPEKLFF. In nucleotides, the CDR3 is TGTGCCAGCAGCACGCACAGTCTCCCGGAAAAACTGTTTTTT. Drawing the rest from reference TRBV9 and TRBJ1-4, the complete variable domain is DSGVTQTPKHLITATGQRVTLRCSPRSGDLSVYWYQQSLDQGLQFLIQYYNGEERAKGNILERFSAQQFPDLHSELNLSSLELGDSALYFCASSTHSLPEKLFFGSGTQLSVL.

By proportion, this clone is medium-sized. The chain combines TRBV5-1 with TRBJ1-1, with D uncertain. Germline CDR1 SGHRS, CDR2 YFSETQ. With 4 bases removed from V and 7 bases from J, the gap between germline ends came to 17 bases. This CDR3 contains 14 residues. In nucleotides, the CDR3 is TGCGCCAGCAGCGGCTGGGGAGGCTCGGTTGAAGCTTTCTTT. It yields the protein CASSGWGGSVEAFF.

The CDR3 sequence: CATQTSGLGGELFF. The CDR3 DNA reads TGTGCCACCCAAACGAGCGGGCTTGGCGGGGAGCTGTTTTTT. The chain employs TRBV24-1 and TRBJ2-2, with D perhaps TRBD2 (6 bases). The length of the CDR3 is 14 residues. Deletions cut 9 bases from V and 7 bases from J, with 17 bases between. Germline lookup yields CDR1 KGHDR and CDR2 SFDVKD.

V is TRBV6-1 and J is TRBJ1-2; D perhaps matches TRBD1 (5 bases). The CDR3 is made up of 12 amino acids. The germline CDR1 and CDR2 sequences are MNHNS and SASEGT. V lost 2 bases, J lost 10 bases, and 11 bases lay in between. This CDR3 reads CASSERSRAYTF. Written as DNA, the CDR3 is TGTGCCAGCAGTGAAAGGTCCAGGGCCTACACCTTC.

J is TRBJ2-5 and V is TRBV7-2; maybe TRBD1 (6 bases). Trimming stripped 4 bases from V and 3 bases from J, with 15 bases between. Germline V gives CDR1 SGHTA, CDR2 FQGNSA. The CDR3 has 15 amino acids. DNA of the CDR3: TGTGCCAGCAGCTCGCTTCCGGGACAAAAAGAGACCCAGTACTTC. It encodes CASSSLPGQKETQYF.